Presented here are 20 T cell receptor beta chains from one specimen sequenced in a study of blood T cell repertoires in COVID-19. This table comes from immunoSEQ multiplex PCR, and its TCRdb copy is limited to in-frame clones, with some not included. The table has over 200,000 clones, roughly 77% seen once. The specimen was PBMCs or T cells enriched from blood (not recorded which). The receptors here all came from a man aged 40-55 years who had recovered from COVID-19.

V usage is TRBV12-3 or TRBV12-4 and J usage is TRBJ2-7, with TRBD2 as a possible D gene (6 bases). This CDR3 has 11 residues. CDR3 amino acids: CASGSGYEQYF. CDR3 in DNA: TGTGCAAGCGGGTCGGGGTACGAGCAGTACTTC.

The rearrangement joins TRBV5-1 to TRBJ1-1; 8 bases line up with TRBD1. Trimming cost V 6 bases and J 1 base; bases outside gene matches: 2. CDR3 length: 13 residues. Germline CDR1 is SGHRS and CDR2 is YFSETQ. CDR3: CASMTGANTEAFF. The CDR3 DNA sequence: TGCGCCAGCATGACAGGGGCGAACACTGAAGCTTTCTTT. The whole variable domain, remainder taken from reference TRBV5-1 and TRBJ1-1, is KAGVTQTPRYLIKTRGQQVTLSCSPISGHRSVSWYQQTPGQGLQFLFEYFSETQRNKGNFPGRFSGRQFSNSRSEMNVSTLELGDSALYLCASMTGANTEAFFGQGTRLTVV.

The chain carries TRBV7-9 and TRBJ1-4; TRBD1 aligns across 8 bases. This CDR3 has 18 residues. J gave up 0 bases and V 5 bases, and 11 bases lay outside the gene matches. Germline lookup yields CDR1 SEHNR and CDR2 FQNEAQ (reference sequence). In nucleotides, the CDR3 is TGTGCCAGCAGCCCGACGGACAGGGACCCTACAACTAATGAAAAACTGTTTTTT. Amino acid sequence: CASSPTDRDPTTNEKLFF.

This clone was picked up one time. This chain uses TRBV9 with TRBJ1-1; possibly TRBD1 for D (6 bases). Trimming stripped 4 bases from V and 5 bases from J, with 15 bases between. The CDR3 covers 14 residues. CDR1 is SGDLS and CDR2 is YYNGEE in the germline V gene. CDR3 DNA sequence: TGTGCCAGCAGCCCCATCAGGGGATTAACTGAAGCTTTCTTT. Translation: CASSPIRGLTEAFF.

This CDR3 reads CASSQRWGGARHRSGYTF. In DNA form, the CDR3 reads TGTGCCAGCAGCCAAAGATGGGGAGGGGCTCGACATAGAAGCGGCTACACCTTC. V is TRBV3-1 (or the pseudogene TRBV3-2) and J is TRBJ1-2, with D possibly being TRBD1 (5 bases). V was pared by 2 bases and J by 8 bases, with 27 bases between. The CDR3 totals 18 residues. CDR1 is LGHDT, CDR2 YNNKEL, per germline (reference sequence).

This chain links TRBV21-1 with TRBJ2-3; the table names TRBD2, a call not compared with the DNA. TRBV21-1 represents a pseudogene. The CDR3 is 16 amino acids. This CDR3 is CASSKEGSGGSDTQYF. The CDR3 coding sequence is TGTGCCAGCAGCAAAGAAGGTAGCGGGGGGAGTGATACGCAGTATTTT.

The rearrangement links TRBV28 to TRBJ1-2, with 9 bases aligning to TRBD1. Germline-derived CDR1 and CDR2 are MDHEN and SYDVKM. With V trimmed by 6 bases and J by 5 bases, 7 bases remained unmatched. CDR3 length: 14 residues. CDR3 sequence: CASRVDRGNYGYTF. For the CDR3, the DNA is TGTGCCAGCAGGGTCGACAGGGGGAATTATGGCTACACCTTC.

The chain recombines TRBV5-1 with TRBJ2-5; 7 bases line up with TRBD2. The CDR3 sequence is 14 residues long. CDR1 and CDR2 (germline): SGHRS, YFSETQ. With 2 bases clipped from V and 1 base from J, the junction kept 2 bases outside the gene matches. The CDR3 region has the DNA TGCGCCAGCAGCTTAGCGGGGTCCCAAGAGACCCAGTACTTC. Amino acids: CASSLAGSQETQYF.

A few counts support this clone. This chain uses TRBV7-2 with TRBJ1-2; D unresolved. Trimming took off 5 bases at V and 4 bases at J, with 8 bases between the two ends. Germline lookup yields CDR1 SGHTA and CDR2 FQGNSA. There are 12 residues in the CDR3. CDR3 sequence reads: CASSPSPYGYTF. The DNA for the CDR3 is TGTGCCAGCAGCCCCTCCCCCTATGGCTACACCTTC. The whole variable domain, filled in from reference TRBV7-2 and TRBJ1-2, reads GAGVSQSPSNKVTEKGKDVELRCDPISGHTALYWYRQSLGQGLEFLIYFQGNSAPDKSGLPSDRFSAERTGGSVSTLTIQRTQQEDSAVYLCASSPSPYGYTFGSGTRLTVV.

V gene TRBV7-9 combines with J gene TRBJ2-5; maybe TRBD2 (7 bases). Trimming left V 2 bases short and J 1 base short, with 11 bases between. Germline assignment: CDR1 SEHNR and CDR2 FQNEAQ (reference sequence). The CDR3 totals 15 residues. The CDR3 loop is CASSLRGAGQETQYF. For the CDR3, the DNA is TGTGCCAGCAGCTTACGGGGGGCCGGCCAAGAGACCCAGTACTTC.

V is TRBV5-4 and J is TRBJ2-1; D possibly corresponds to TRBD1 (7 bases). The CDR3 is 18 amino acids. Trimming pared 4 bases from V and 9 bases from J, leaving 29 bases between. The germline V gene has CDR1 SGHNT and CDR2 YYREEE (reference sequence). The CDR3 region is CASSRKGSGSRGYGEQFF. The CDR3 bases are TGTGCCAGCAGCCGGAAGGGTTCCGGGAGCAGGGGGTACGGTGAGCAGTTCTTC.

This chain links TRBV5-8 with TRBJ2-3; a weak D match, TRBD1 (7 bases). Trimming left V 3 bases short and J 3 bases short, with 14 bases between. Germline V CDR1 and CDR2: SGHTS, YDEGEE. This CDR3 has 15 residues. The CDR3 DNA follows: TGTGCCAGCAGCTCGACAGGGAGGTTAACAGATACGCAGTATTTT. It codes for CASSSTGRLTDTQYF.

The V and J genes are TRBV5-1 and TRBJ1-6; a weak D match, TRBD1 (6 bases). V was clipped by 0 bases and J by 9 bases, with 13 bases between them. The CDR3 is 15 residues long. CDR1 and CDR2 (germline): SGHRS, YFSETQ. The CDR3, as DNA: TGCGCCAGCAGCTTGGTACAGGGATTAAGTTCACCCCTCCACTTT. It encodes CASSLVQGLSSPLHF.

This clone was detected once. The genes are TRBV12-3 or TRBV12-4 and TRBJ2-7; 9 bases align to TRBD1. This CDR3 comprises 13 residues. The J segment lost 0 bases and the V segment lost 9 bases, leaving 3 bases of the junction unmatched. The DNA of the CDR3 is TGTGCCAGTTCGACAGGGGGCTCCTACGAGCAGTACTTC. Translating gives CASSTGGSYEQYF.

V and J are TRBV5-1 and TRBJ2-1; TRBD2 aligns across 11 bases. J gave up 7 bases and V 0 bases, and 0 bases lay outside the gene matches. The CDR3 has 14 amino acids. Per germline, CDR1 SGHRS and CDR2 YFSETQ. The CDR3 sequence is CASSLASGRNEQFF. For the CDR3, the DNA is TGCGCCAGCAGCTTGGCTAGCGGGAGGAATGAGCAGTTCTTC.

Concerning this clone itself: This sample includes further DNA sequences coding for the same CDR3. The CDR3 DNA reads TGTGCCAGCTCACCAAGATTCTACTCTGGAAACACCATATATTTT. It codes for CASSPRFYSGNTIYF. J is TRBJ1-3 and V is TRBV18, with no clear D. The CDR3 is made up of 15 amino acids. Germline V lookup: CDR1 KGHSH, CDR2 LQKENI. Trimming took 2 bases from V and 0 from J, leaving 8 bases between them.

The V and J genes are TRBV5-5 and TRBJ2-1; TRBD2 matches at 12 bases. The CDR3 loop spans 16 amino acids. CDR1 and CDR2 (germline): SGHKS, YYEKEE (reference sequence). The J segment lost 8 bases and the V segment lost 4 bases, leaving 10 bases of the junction unmatched. CDR3 nucleotide sequence: TGTGCCAGCAGCCTAATTGGACTAGCGGGAAAGGATGAGCAGTTCTTC. Translated, it gives CASSLIGLAGKDEQFF.

This chain uses TRBV19 with TRBJ2-2; D is possibly TRBD2 (5 bases). This CDR3 comprises 17 residues. In germline, CDR1 is LNHDA, CDR2 SQIVND (reference sequence). Trimming cost V 1 base and J 1 base, with 13 bases left between them. The CDR3 protein is CASSIGGLSRNTGELFF. In DNA form, the CDR3 reads TGTGCCAGTAGTATAGGCGGGCTTAGCCGGAACACCGGGGAGCTGTTTTTT.

V gene TRBV19 combines with J gene TRBJ1-1, with D possibly being TRBD1 (5 bases). The CDR3 has 15 residues. V lost 3 bases to trimming and J lost 5 bases, with 16 bases between them. Germline values: CDR1 LNHDA, CDR2 SQIVND (reference sequence). CDR3 nucleotides: TGTGCCAGTAGTATTCCTGGAGGGGCGAAAACTGAAGCTTTCTTT. Translating it yields CASSIPGGAKTEAFF. Combining the CDR3 with reference TRBV19 and TRBJ1-1 gives the whole variable domain DGGITQSPKYLFRKEGQNVTLSCEQNLNHDAMYWYRQDPGQGLRLIYYSQIVNDFQKGDIAEGYSVSREKKESFPLTVTSAQKNPTAFYLCASSIPGGAKTEAFFGQGTRLTVV.

V is TRBV5-1 and J is TRBJ1-2; 8 nucleotides match TRBD1. J gave up 8 bases and V 2 bases, and 5 bases lay outside the gene matches. This CDR3 contains 13 residues. Germline values: CDR1 SGHRS, CDR2 YFSETQ. CDR3 protein: CASSLEGDRGYTF. The CDR3, as DNA: TGCGCCAGCAGCTTAGAGGGGGACAGGGGCTACACCTTC. Full variable domain (rest looked up from reference TRBV5-1 and TRBJ1-2): KAGVTQTPRYLIKTRGQQVTLSCSPISGHRSVSWYQQTPGQGLQFLFEYFSETQRNKGNFPGRFSGRQFSNSRSEMNVSTLELGDSALYLCASSLEGDRGYTFGSGTRLTVV.